Included here is one T cell receptor (beta chain) sequence, with context. Some clones are missing from TCRdb's copy, which holds only in-frame ones; the method was immunoSEQ multiplex PCR. This table has about 500,000 clones, roughly three quarters appearing once. These data belong to a study of shared clonotypes between healthy human individuals. Germline assignment: CDR1 SQVTM and CDR2 ANQGSEA. The length of the CDR3 is 15 residues. V lost 4 bases to trimming and J lost 2 bases; unmatched junction nucleotides: 4. There were no recent acute infections or vaccinations among the donors, who were healthy HIV-negative adults. Unsorted samples, those not sorted, used some 90 million PBMCs for genomic DNA.

This chain uses TRBV29-1 with TRBJ2-3, with TRBD2 identical over 12 bases. The TCR comes from a woman aged 40 to 50 in good health. Some clones in this sample may be carry-over from other donors' samples. Sequenced material: PBMCs. Written as DNA, the CDR3 is TGCAGCGTTGTGCTAGCGGGAGGGCCCACAGATACGCAGTATTTT. Protein sequence: CSVVLAGGPTDTQYF.